One and the same sample provided the 27 T cell receptor beta chains below, sequenced in a study of vaccination effects on CD4 cells after COVID-19. The authors isolated CD4+ T cells after around 9 days of culture. As their vaccination, participants received two doses of either BNT162b2 or mRNA-1273. The method was immunoSEQ multiplex PCR; TCRdb's version includes in-frame clones alone and lacks a portion of them. The data hold about 40,000 clones, with around two thirds observed a single time. For these TCRs, the target antigens are not known. This specimen consisted of CD4+ T cells from PBMCs cultured without peptide, obtained after COVID-19 vaccination. These receptors all come from a human donor who received a COVID-19 vaccine.

This chain connects TRBV4-2 to TRBJ2-1, with 9 bases identical to TRBD2. Trimming cost V 4 bases and J 0 bases; bases outside gene matches: 1. This CDR3 is 15 amino acids long. CDR1 is LGHNA, CDR2 YNFKEQ, per germline. This CDR3 reads CASSRGGASYNEQFF. Here the CDR3 DNA reads TGTGCCAGCAGCCGCGGGGGGGCCTCCTACAATGAGCAGTTCTTC.

This clone came up once. The chain carries TRBV7-7 and TRBJ1-1; D perhaps matches TRBD1 (6 bases). The CDR3 contains 13 residues. V was trimmed by 5 bases and J by 1 base, leaving 8 bases between them. Germline V CDR1 and CDR2: SSHAT, FNYEAQ (reference sequence). CDR3 in DNA: TGTGCCAGCAGCCGGGACAAGAACACTGAAGCTTTCTTT. This codes for CASSRDKNTEAFF.

The genes are TRBV6-5 and TRBJ2-3; 9 nucleotides match TRBD2. J lost 8 bases, V lost 7 bases, and 13 bases had no gene match. In germline, CDR1 is MNHEY, CDR2 SVGAGI. The CDR3 is made up of 15 amino acids. CDR3 in DNA: TGTGCCAGCAACAGAGCGGGAGGCGCCCAAGGTACGCAGTATTTT. The encoded protein is CASNRAGGAQGTQYF.

This chain links TRBV19 with TRBJ2-3; 12 nucleotides match TRBD2. V lost 5 bases to trimming and J lost 0 bases; unmatched junction nucleotides: 6. This CDR3 is built from 17 residues. Germline V gene sequence: CDR1 LNHDA, CDR2 SQIVND (reference sequence). CDR3 DNA: TGTGCCAGTAGTGCCCGGACTAGCGGGGCTAGCACAGATACGCAGTATTTT. It is translated as CASSARTSGASTDTQYF.

This clone appeared a few times. This chain uses TRBV10-1 with TRBJ1-1, with D possibly TRBD1 on 6 matching bases. Between the trimmed V and J ends, which lost 0 bases and 4 bases, there was a span of 12 bases. Germline CDR1 reads WNHNN; CDR2 reads SYGVQD (reference sequence). The length of the CDR3 is 15 residues. CDR3 residues: CASSESGGLGTEAFF. In DNA form, the CDR3 reads TGCGCCAGCAGTGAGTCTGGGGGGCTTGGCACTGAAGCTTTCTTT.

This clone was seen more than once but under ten times. J is TRBJ2-5 and V is TRBV11-3; 7 nucleotides align to TRBD2. Germline V lookup: CDR1 SGHNT, CDR2 YENEEA. CDR3 length: 15 amino acids. V shed 5 bases and J 2 bases; nucleotides not matched to a gene: 8. The CDR3 loop is CASSLSSGGQETQYF. CDR3 coding DNA: TGTGCCAGCAGCCTCTCTAGCGGAGGACAAGAGACCCAGTACTTC.

The chain recombines TRBV2 with TRBJ2-1; TRBD2 matches at 11 bases. Trimming removed 5 bases from V and 8 bases from J; junction bases left unmatched: 8. The CDR3 covers 15 residues. Germline-derived CDR1 and CDR2 are SNHLY and FYNNEI. Here the CDR3 reads CASSRPSGGRDEQFF. CDR3 nucleotide sequence: TGTGCCAGCAGTCGTCCTAGCGGGGGGCGGGATGAGCAGTTCTTC.

The chain links TRBV6-6 to TRBJ1-5; 8 nucleotides match TRBD1. Germline CDR1 MNHNY, CDR2 SVGAGI (reference sequence). Germline trimming cut 9 bases from V and 1 base from J; bases unmatched to any gene: 8. The CDR3 has 15 residues. The DNA of the CDR3 is TGTGCCAGTGGATCAGGGGGCGAAAGCAATCAGCCCCAGCATTTT. Its translation is CASGSGGESNQPQHF.

The V gene is TRBV5-4, the J gene TRBJ1-1; no clear D. V lost 5 bases, J lost 7 bases, and 15 bases lay in between. This CDR3 has 13 amino acids. Germline V gives CDR1 SGHNT, CDR2 YYREEE (reference sequence). CDR3 sequence reads: CASRSPYDIEAFF. The CDR3 DNA sequence: TGTGCCAGCAGATCCCCATATGACATTGAAGCTTTCTTT.

This clone appeared a few times. This chain uses TRBV6-5 with TRBJ2-5, with 7 nucleotides matching TRBD1. Germline loops: CDR1 MNHEY, CDR2 SVGAGI. The ends lost 0 bases at V and 9 bases at J; junction bases unmatched: 13. CDR3 length: 16 amino acids. CDR3 sequence reads: CASSYSSTGTQVAQYF. The CDR3 bases are TGTGCCAGCAGTTACTCATCGACAGGGACCCAAGTGGCCCAGTACTTC.

The DNA for the CDR3 is TGTGCCAGCGATTTCCCTACAGGGAATTACACCTTC. Amino acid sequence: CASDFPTGNYTF. The chain couples TRBV27 to TRBJ1-2, with TRBD1 as a possible D gene (6 bases). CDR1 and CDR2 (germline): MNHEY, SMNVEV (reference sequence). Trimming cost V 8 bases and J 11 bases, with 18 bases left between them. This CDR3 contains 12 residues.

V and J are TRBV11-3 and TRBJ1-3; the D gene is possibly TRBD1 (5 bases). Germline values: CDR1 SGHNT, CDR2 YENEEA. This CDR3 is 15 amino acids long. Trimming left V 3 bases short and J 0 bases short, with 9 bases between. The CDR3 sequence is CASSLGTASGNTIYF. The CDR3 bases are TGTGCCAGCAGCTTGGGGACTGCCTCTGGAAACACCATATATTTT.

The chain uses TRBV10-3 and TRBJ1-1; no clear D gene. CDR3 size: 14 residues. The germline gives CDR1 ENHRY, CDR2 SYGVKD. Trimming shortened V by 5 bases and J by 4 bases, and 14 bases separated the two germline ends. Written as DNA, the CDR3 is TGTGCCATCAGTAGCTTAGGCGAGGGCACTGAAGCTTTCTTT. This codes for CAISSLGEGTEAFF.

This clone was seen once. V usage is TRBV6-5 and J usage is TRBJ1-5, with TRBD1 matching over 11 bases. This CDR3 has 13 residues. V gave up 6 bases and J gave up 6 bases; unmatched junction bases: 1. Germline V gene sequence: CDR1 MNHEY, CDR2 SVGAGI. Here the CDR3 DNA reads TGTGCCAGCAGGGGACAGGGGGTTCAGCCCCAGCATTTT. Translating it yields CASRGQGVQPQHF.

This rearrangement joins TRBV5-1 to TRBJ1-1; 9 positions agree with TRBD1. Germline V gene lookup returns CDR1 SGHRS and CDR2 YFSETQ. V lost 4 bases and J lost 1; bases outside the gene matches: 5. This CDR3 has 15 amino acids. The CDR3 here is CASSPTGGPNTEAFF. CDR3 bases: TGCGCCAGCAGCCCTACAGGGGGCCCGAACACTGAAGCTTTCTTT.

There are a few counts of this clone. The chain has TRBV18 and TRBJ2-2, with TRBD2 as a possible D gene (5 bases). Germline CDR1 KGHSH, CDR2 LQKENI. This CDR3 has 15 amino acids. Trimming left V 3 bases short and J 0 bases short, with 8 bases between. The CDR3 reads CASSPQEANTGELFF. In DNA form, the CDR3 reads TGTGCCAGCTCACCGCAGGAGGCGAACACCGGGGAGCTGTTTTTT.

In this sample, this clone turned up once. The V call is TRBV5-1, the J call TRBJ1-1; D is perhaps TRBD1 (6 bases). The germline V gene has CDR1 SGHRS and CDR2 YFSETQ. This CDR3 has 16 amino acids. V was shortened by 0 bases and J by 0 bases, with 12 bases between the two germline ends. The CDR3: CASSLGRGGMNTEAFF. The CDR3 DNA is TGCGCCAGCAGCTTGGGCAGGGGAGGCATGAACACTGAAGCTTTCTTT.

The chain recombines TRBV18 with TRBJ1-1; D not resolved. The CDR3 totals 15 residues. The germline V and J ends were trimmed by 3 bases and 0 bases, with 11 bases remaining between them. Looked up from germline, CDR1 is KGHSH and CDR2 is LQKENI. The CDR3 DNA follows: TGTGCCAGCTCACCTCTAAACAAAATGAACACTGAAGCTTTCTTT. This encodes CASSPLNKMNTEAFF.

In DNA form, the CDR3 reads TGTGCCAGCAGTTACAGAGAGACCCAGTACTTC. This gives the protein CASSYRETQYF. The V call is TRBV6-5, the J call TRBJ2-5; D is unclear. The CDR3 extends over 11 amino acids. Germline values: CDR1 MNHEY, CDR2 SVGAGI. The V end was cut by 2 bases, the J end by 4 bases, with 2 bases between.

In its sample, this clone was seen once. This CDR3 reads CASSPPYSLETQYF. The CDR3 region has the DNA TGTGCCAGCAGCCCACCATACAGTTTGGAGACCCAGTACTTC. The V and J genes are TRBV3-1 (or the pseudogene TRBV3-2) and TRBJ2-5; D is uncertain. Germline-derived CDR1 and CDR2 are LGHDT and YNNKEL (reference sequence). The CDR3 is 14 amino acids. V lost 4 bases, J lost 5 bases, and 14 bases lay in between.

The chain combines TRBV7-9 with TRBJ1-5, with TRBD1 matching 8 bases. The CDR3 contains 17 residues. Germline-derived CDR1 and CDR2 are SEHNR and FQNEAQ (reference sequence). Trimming at V came to 0 bases and at J to 10 bases, leaving 14 bases not matched to a gene. The chain's CDR3 is CASSLADLGQGLTPQHF. CDR3 sequence (DNA): TGTGCCAGCAGCTTAGCGGACCTTGGACAGGGTCTTACACCCCAGCATTTT. Using reference TRBV7-9 and TRBJ1-5 for the parts outside the CDR3, the full variable domain is DTGVSQNPRHKITKRGQNVTFRCDPISEHNRLYWYRQTLGQGPEFLTYFQNEAQLEKSRLLSDRFSAERPKGSFSTLEIQRTEQGDSAMYLCASSLADLGQGLTPQHFGDGTRLSIL.

This clone was counted a single time. The chain recombines TRBV6-5 with TRBJ2-7, with TRBD2 matching over 7 bases. The CDR3 length is 16 residues. Per the germline V gene, CDR1 is MNHEY and CDR2 is SVGAGI. V shed 4 bases and J 2 bases; nucleotides not matched to a gene: 11. The CDR3: CASSSQASGSTYEQYF. The CDR3 DNA reads as TGTGCCAGCAGTTCTCAGGCTAGCGGATCAACCTACGAGCAGTACTTC.

The chain couples TRBV24-1 to TRBJ2-3, with 7 bases aligning to TRBD2. This CDR3 is built from 14 residues. V gave up 5 bases and J gave up 2 bases; unmatched junction bases: 3. The germline gives CDR1 KGHDR, CDR2 SFDVKD. CDR3 protein: CATSAGGVTDTQYF. For the CDR3, the DNA is TGTGCCACCAGTGCTGGGGGGGTCACAGATACGCAGTATTTT.

The V and J genes are TRBV2 and TRBJ1-5; the D gene is possibly TRBD1 (5 bases). Germline assignment: CDR1 SNHLY and CDR2 FYNNEI. V dropped 6 bases and J dropped 3 bases, with 15 bases sitting between them. This CDR3 has 15 residues. CDR3 sequence: CASREFTGPNQPQHF. Here the CDR3 DNA reads TGTGCCAGCAGGGAATTTACAGGACCCAATCAGCCCCAGCATTTT. Complete variable domain (other parts from reference TRBV2 and TRBJ1-5): EPEVTQTPSHQVTQMGQEVILRCVPISNHLYFYWYRQILGQKVEFLVSFYNNEISEKSEIFDDQFSVERPDGSNFTLKIRSTKLEDSAMYFCASREFTGPNQPQHFGDGTRLSIL.

This chain connects TRBV14 to TRBJ2-6; D is perhaps TRBD1 or TRBD2 (5 bases each). With 0 bases removed from V and 2 bases from J, the gap between germline ends came to 14 bases. In germline, CDR1 is SGHDN, CDR2 FVKESK. The CDR3 is 18 amino acids. The CDR3 loop reads CASSQEVRAGTGANVLTF. CDR3 DNA: TGTGCCAGCAGCCAAGAGGTCAGGGCGGGTACTGGGGCCAACGTCCTGACTTTC.

The chain has TRBV7-2 and TRBJ1-5; 8 bases agree with TRBD1. CDR1 and CDR2 (germline): SGHTA, FQGNSA. Trimming at V came to 5 bases and at J to 13 bases, leaving 13 bases not matched to a gene. The CDR3 is made up of 14 amino acids. The CDR3 sequence is CASSLSGQVNQQHF. The CDR3 bases are TGTGCCAGCAGCCTATCGGGACAGGTAAATCAACAGCATTTT.

The chain joins TRBV18 to TRBJ2-3; the match to TRBD1 covers 9 bases. CDR1 and CDR2 from the germline V gene are KGHSH and LQKENI. V shed 6 bases, J shed 6 bases, and the junction held 4 bases outside the gene matches. The CDR3 length is 13 residues. CDR3 protein: CASSGDRVDTQYF. CDR3 coding DNA: TGTGCCAGCTCGGGGGACAGGGTGGATACGCAGTATTTT.